A selection of T cell receptor beta chains follows, all from one sample in a study of blood T cell repertoires in COVID-19. The data were produced by immunoSEQ multiplex PCR, yet TCRdb's version contains in-frame clones alone and is incomplete. The sample contains about 120,000 clones, around 80% of which appear only once. The sample comprised peripheral blood. These receptors came from a man in his fifties or sixties with active or convalescent COVID-19. Both conserved end residues are part of each CDR3.

j_call	v_call	cdr3_aa
TRBJ1-6	TRBV5-5	CASSFGLSAPLHF
TRBJ1-4	TRBV4-1	CASSQVGREKLFF
TRBJ2-1	TRBV21-1	CASSTGPGLDYNEQFF
TRBJ2-2	TRBV7-2	CASSLLRNTGELFF
TRBJ2-1	TRBV12-5	CASGFTSGRSFYEQFF
TRBJ2-7	TRBV2	CASNREPYEQYF
TRBJ2-7	TRBV10-3	CAIRGGLAGAAEQYF
TRBJ2-2	TRBV7-3	CASSLQASIGELFF
TRBJ2-5	TRBV7-9	CASSVRGRETQYF
TRBJ1-1	TRBV18	CASSPQSHKNTEAFF
TRBJ2-2	TRBV25-1	CASSDGGELFF
TRBJ1-5	TRBV7-8	CASSSDRTWGNQPQHF
TRBJ2-3	TRBV18	CASSQARSLDTQYF
TRBJ2-1	TRBV24-1	CATRGEGGGYNEQFF
TRBJ2-2	TRBV19	CASSSRGPGELFF
TRBJ2-7	TRBV5-1	CASSYNGGREQYF
TRBJ2-3	TRBV6-4	CASSSEGGSTDTQYF
TRBJ2-1	TRBV29-1	CSALVPGTSGNNEQFF